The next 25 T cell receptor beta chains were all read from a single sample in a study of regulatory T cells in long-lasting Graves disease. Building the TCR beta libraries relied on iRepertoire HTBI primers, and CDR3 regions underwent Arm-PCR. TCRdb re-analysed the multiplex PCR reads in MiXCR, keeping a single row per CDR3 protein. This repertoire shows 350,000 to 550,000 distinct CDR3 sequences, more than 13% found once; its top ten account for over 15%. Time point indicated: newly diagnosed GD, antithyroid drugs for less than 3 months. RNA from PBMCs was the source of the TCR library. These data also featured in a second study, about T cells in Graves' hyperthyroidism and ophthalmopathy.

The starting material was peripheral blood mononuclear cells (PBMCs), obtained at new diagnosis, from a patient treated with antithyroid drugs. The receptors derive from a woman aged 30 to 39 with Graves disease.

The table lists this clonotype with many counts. In DNA form, the CDR3 reads TGTGCCAGCAGACACCCCGGGACAGGGATCGGGGAGCTGTTTTTT. Amino acid sequence: CASRHPGTGIGELFF. The rearrangement joins TRBV2 to TRBJ2-2, with 9 bases fitting TRBD1. Germline V gene lookup returns CDR1 SNHLY and CDR2 FYNNEI. This CDR3 has 15 residues. After removal of 6 bases from V and 7 bases from J, the junction contained 9 bases not matched to a gene.

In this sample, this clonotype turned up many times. DNA for the CDR3: TGTGCCAGCAGCTTTACTAACTCCTACGAGCAGTACTTC. Residues: CASSFTNSYEQYF. The rearrangement uses TRBV28 and TRBJ2-7; D call uncertain. There are 13 residues in the CDR3. Germline CDR1 is MDHEN and CDR2 is SYDVKM. The V end was cut by 6 bases, the J end by 0 bases, with 9 bases between.

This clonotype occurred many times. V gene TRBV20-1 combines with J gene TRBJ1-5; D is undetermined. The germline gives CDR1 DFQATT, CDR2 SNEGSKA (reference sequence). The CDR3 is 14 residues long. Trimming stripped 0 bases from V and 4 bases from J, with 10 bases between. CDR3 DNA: TGCAGTGCTAGAGATCTGGGAGGGAATCAGCCCCAGCATTTT. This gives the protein CSARDLGGNQPQHF.

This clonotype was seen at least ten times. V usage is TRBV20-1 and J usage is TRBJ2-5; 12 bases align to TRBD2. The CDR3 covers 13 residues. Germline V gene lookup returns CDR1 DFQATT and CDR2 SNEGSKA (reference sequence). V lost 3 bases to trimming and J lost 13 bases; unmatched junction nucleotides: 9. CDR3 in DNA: TGCAGTGCTAGTGTACTAGCGGGAGGTGTACCGTACTTC. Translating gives CSASVLAGGVPYF.

The CDR3 nucleotides are TGTGCCAGCTCACCCCCGGGACAGCGAGATGGGCCCCAGCATTTT. This sequence encodes CASSPPGQRDGPQHF. This chain joins TRBV18 and TRBJ1-5; 7 positions agree with TRBD1. There are 15 residues in the CDR3. Unmatched junction bases numbered 11, after V lost 3 bases and J lost 9 bases. CDR1 and CDR2 (germline): KGHSH, LQKENI.

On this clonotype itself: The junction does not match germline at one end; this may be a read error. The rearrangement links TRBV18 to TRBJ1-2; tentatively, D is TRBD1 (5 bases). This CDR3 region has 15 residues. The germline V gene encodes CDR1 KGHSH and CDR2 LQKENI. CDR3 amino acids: CAGSPRGTANYGYTF. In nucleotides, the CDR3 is TGTGCCGGCTCACCACGTGGGACGGCAAACTATGGCTACACCTTC.

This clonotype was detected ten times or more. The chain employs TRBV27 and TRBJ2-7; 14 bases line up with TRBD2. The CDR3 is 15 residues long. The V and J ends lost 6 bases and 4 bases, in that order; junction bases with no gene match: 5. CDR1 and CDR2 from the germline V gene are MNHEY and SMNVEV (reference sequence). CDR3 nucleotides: TGTGCCAGCAGGGGACTAGCGGGAGAGCTATACGAGCAGTACTTC. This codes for CASRGLAGELYEQYF.

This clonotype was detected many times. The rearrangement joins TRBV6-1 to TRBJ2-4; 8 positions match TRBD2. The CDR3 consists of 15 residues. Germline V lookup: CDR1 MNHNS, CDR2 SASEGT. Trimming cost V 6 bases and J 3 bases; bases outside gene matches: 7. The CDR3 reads CASRGSGSGKNIQYF. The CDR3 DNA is TGTGCCAGCAGGGGCAGCGGGAGTGGCAAAAACATTCAGTACTTC.

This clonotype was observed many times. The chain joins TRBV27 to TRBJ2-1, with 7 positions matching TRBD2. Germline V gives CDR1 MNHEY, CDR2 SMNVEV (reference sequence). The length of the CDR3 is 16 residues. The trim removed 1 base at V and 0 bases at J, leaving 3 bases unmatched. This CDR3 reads CASSLLAGTSYNEQFF. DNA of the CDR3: TGTGCCAGCAGTTTATTAGCGGGTACCTCCTACAATGAGCAGTTCTTC.

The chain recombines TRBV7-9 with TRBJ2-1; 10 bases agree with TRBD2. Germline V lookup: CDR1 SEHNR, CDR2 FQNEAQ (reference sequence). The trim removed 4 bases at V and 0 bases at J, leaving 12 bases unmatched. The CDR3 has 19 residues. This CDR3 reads CASSSRSSGSASSYNEQFF. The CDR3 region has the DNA TGTGCCAGCAGCTCCCGGTCTAGCGGGAGTGCTAGCTCCTACAATGAGCAGTTCTTC.

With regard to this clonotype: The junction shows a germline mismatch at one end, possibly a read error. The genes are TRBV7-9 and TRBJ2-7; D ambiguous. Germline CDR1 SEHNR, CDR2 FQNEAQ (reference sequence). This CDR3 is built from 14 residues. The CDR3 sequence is CASSLAHLSDEQYF. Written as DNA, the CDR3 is TGTGCCAGCAGCTTAGCCCACCTCTCCGACGAGCAGTACTTC.

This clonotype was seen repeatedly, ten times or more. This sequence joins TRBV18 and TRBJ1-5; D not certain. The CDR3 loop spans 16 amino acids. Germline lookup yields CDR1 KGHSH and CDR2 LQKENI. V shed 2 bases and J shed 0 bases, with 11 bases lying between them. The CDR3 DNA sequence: TGTGCCAGCTCACCAGGGTCTGGAGTTAGCAATCAGCCCCAGCATTTT. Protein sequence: CASSPGSGVSNQPQHF.

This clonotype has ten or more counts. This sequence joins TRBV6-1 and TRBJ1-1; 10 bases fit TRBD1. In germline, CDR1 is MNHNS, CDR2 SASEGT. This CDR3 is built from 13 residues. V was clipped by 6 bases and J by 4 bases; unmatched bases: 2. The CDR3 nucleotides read TGTGCCAGCAGGAGGACAGGGGGCACTGAAGCTTTCTTT. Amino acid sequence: CASRRTGGTEAFF.

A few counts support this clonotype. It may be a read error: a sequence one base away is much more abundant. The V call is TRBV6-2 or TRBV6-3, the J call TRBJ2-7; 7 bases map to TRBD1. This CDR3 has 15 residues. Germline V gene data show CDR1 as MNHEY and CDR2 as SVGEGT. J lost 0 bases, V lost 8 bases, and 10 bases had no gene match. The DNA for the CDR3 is TGTGCCAGCGGGGAAGGACAGGCGGGCTCCTACGAGCAGTACTTC. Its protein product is CASGEGQAGSYEQYF.

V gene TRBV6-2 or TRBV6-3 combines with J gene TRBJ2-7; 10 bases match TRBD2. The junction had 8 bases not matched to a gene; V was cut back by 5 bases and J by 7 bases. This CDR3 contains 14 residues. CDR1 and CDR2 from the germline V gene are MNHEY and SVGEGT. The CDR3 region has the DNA TGTGCCAGCAGTACTCCGGGACTAGCGTGGGAGCAGTACTTC. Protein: CASSTPGLAWEQYF.

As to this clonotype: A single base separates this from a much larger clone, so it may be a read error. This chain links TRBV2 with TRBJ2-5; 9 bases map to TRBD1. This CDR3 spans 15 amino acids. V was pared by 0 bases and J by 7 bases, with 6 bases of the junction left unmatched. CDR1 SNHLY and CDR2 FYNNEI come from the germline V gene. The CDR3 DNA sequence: TGTGCCAGCAGTGAAGCTACAGGGGGCTCAGGGACCCAGTACTTC. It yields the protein CASSEATGGSGTQYF.

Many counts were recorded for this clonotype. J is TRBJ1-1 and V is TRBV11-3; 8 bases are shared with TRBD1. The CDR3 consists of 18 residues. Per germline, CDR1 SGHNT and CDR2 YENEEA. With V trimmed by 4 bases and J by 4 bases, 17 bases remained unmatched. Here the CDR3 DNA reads TGTGCCAGCAGCTCCCAAAGGACAGGGACCGGTTTGGGCACTGAAGCTTTCTTT. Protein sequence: CASSSQRTGTGLGTEAFF.

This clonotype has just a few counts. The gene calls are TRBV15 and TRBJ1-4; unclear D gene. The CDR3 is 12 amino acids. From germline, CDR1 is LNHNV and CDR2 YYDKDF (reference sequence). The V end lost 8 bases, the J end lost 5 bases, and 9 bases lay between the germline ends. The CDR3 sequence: CATSDLNEKLFF. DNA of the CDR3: TGTGCCACCTCGGACCTGAATGAAAAACTGTTTTTT. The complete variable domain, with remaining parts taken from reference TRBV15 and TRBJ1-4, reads DAMVIQNPRYQVTQFGKPVTLSCSQTLNHNVMYWYQQKSSQAPKLLFHYYDKDFNNEADTPDNFQSRRPNTSFCFLDIRSPGLGDTAMYLCATSDLNEKLFFGSGTQLSVL.

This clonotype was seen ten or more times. The CDR3 region has the DNA TGTGCCAGCAGCTTTCCCTTACTAGCGGGAGTGGAGTACAATGAGCAGTTCTTC. Protein sequence: CASSFPLLAGVEYNEQFF. The rearrangement uses TRBV7-9 and TRBJ2-1; 11 nucleotides match TRBD2. Trimming at V came to 3 bases and at J to 4 bases, leaving 11 bases not matched to a gene. Germline CDR1 and CDR2: SEHNR and FQNEAQ (reference sequence). This CDR3 is 18 amino acids long. Variable domain in full (rest from reference TRBV7-9 and TRBJ2-1): DTGVSQNPRHKITKRGQNVTFRCDPISEHNRLYWYRQTLGQGPEFLTYFQNEAQLEKSRLLSDRFSAERPKGSFSTLEIQRTEQGDSAMYLCASSFPLLAGVEYNEQFFGPGTRLTVL.

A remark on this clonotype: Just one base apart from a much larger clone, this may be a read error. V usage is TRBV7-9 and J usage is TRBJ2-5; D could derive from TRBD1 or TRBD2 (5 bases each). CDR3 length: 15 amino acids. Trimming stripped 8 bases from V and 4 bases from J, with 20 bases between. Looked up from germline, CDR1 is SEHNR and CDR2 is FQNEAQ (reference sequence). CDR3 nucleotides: TGTGCCAGCGGCCACCGGGACCCCAATGTAGAGACCCAGTACTTC. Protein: CASGHRDPNVETQYF.

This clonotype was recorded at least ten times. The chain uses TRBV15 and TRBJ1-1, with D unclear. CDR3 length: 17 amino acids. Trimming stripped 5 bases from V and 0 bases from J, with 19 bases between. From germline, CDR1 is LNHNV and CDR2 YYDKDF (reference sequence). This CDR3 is CATSPEGQPILNTEAFF. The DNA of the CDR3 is TGTGCCACCAGCCCGGAGGGCCAGCCTATTTTGAACACTGAAGCTTTCTTT.

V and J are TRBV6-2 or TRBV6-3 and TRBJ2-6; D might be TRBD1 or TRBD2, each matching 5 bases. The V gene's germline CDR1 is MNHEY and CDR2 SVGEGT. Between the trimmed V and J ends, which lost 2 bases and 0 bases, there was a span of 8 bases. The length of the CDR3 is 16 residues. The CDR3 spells CASSYAGGSGANVLTF. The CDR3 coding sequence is TGTGCCAGCAGTTACGCTGGGGGCTCTGGGGCCAACGTCCTGACTTTC.

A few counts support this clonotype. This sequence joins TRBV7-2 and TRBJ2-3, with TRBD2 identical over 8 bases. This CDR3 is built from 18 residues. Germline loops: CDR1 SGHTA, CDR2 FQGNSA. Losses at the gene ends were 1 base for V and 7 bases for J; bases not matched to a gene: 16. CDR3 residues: CASSLGGTNGRAGNTQYF. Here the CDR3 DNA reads TGTGCCAGCAGCTTAGGAGGGACTAACGGGAGGGCCGGGAATACGCAGTATTTT.

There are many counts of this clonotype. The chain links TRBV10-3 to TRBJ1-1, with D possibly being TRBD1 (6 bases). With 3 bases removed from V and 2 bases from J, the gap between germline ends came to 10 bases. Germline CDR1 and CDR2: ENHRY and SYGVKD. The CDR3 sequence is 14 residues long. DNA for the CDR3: TGTGCCATCAGTGATAGAGGGGGAAACACTGAAGCTTTCTTT. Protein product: CAISDRGGNTEAFF.

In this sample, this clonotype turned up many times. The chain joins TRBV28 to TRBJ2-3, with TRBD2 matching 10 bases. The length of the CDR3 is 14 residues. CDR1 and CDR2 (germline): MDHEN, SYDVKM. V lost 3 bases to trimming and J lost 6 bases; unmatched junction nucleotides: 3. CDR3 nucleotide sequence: TGTGCCAGCAGTTTGGGACTAGCGTTTGATACGCAGTATTTT. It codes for CASSLGLAFDTQYF.